These T cell receptor beta chains were read from a single sample in a study of T-cell memory formation after mild COVID-19. One entry per CDR3 protein results from TCRdb running MiXCR on the 5' RACE reads. The data show approximately 190,000 distinct CDR3 sequences, around 18% seen once. The material sequenced was PBMCs or a T cell subset sorted from them (not recorded which). The receptor set was obtained from an adult woman who had mild COVID-19 (a few samples of this study predate the infection). Cell type and time point are not known. The CDR3 runs from the conserved cysteine through the conserved F or W. Fields, in order: J gene, V gene, clone size, D gene, CDR3 protein, CDR3 DNA. A D gene is named only where the DNA matches it firmly. The listing skips clone size in some rows; elsewhere it reads once, few, many or a size class.

>TRBJ2-7|TRBV7-9|few|-
CASSLPPYEQYF
TGTGCCAGCAGCTTGCCCCCCTACGAGCAGTACTTC
>TRBJ1-5|TRBV12-3/TRBV12-4|-|TRBD1
CASSTGQVGNQPQHF
TGTGCCAGCAGTACCGGACAGGTCGGCAATCAGCCCCAGCATTTT
>TRBJ1-2|TRBV7-8|-|-
CASSLVTRGNYGYTF
TGTGCCAGCAGCTTAGTAACCAGGGGAAACTATGGCTACACCTTC
>TRBJ2-5|TRBV20-1|many|TRBD2
CSARPSGTTWETQYF
TGCAGTGCTAGACCCTCCGGGACTACCTGGGAGACCCAGTACTTC
>TRBJ1-2|TRBV7-9|-|-
CASSLIGAVPYGYTF
TGTGCCAGCAGCTTAATCGGGGCAGTACCCTATGGCTACACCTTC
>TRBJ1-2|TRBV7-9|-|TRBD1
CASSLPPGTAKLLYGYTF
TGTGCCAGCAGCTTACCTCCCGGGACAGCCAAACTCCTCTATGGCTACACCTTC
>TRBJ2-7|TRBV20-1|once|TRBD2
CSARTSGEAEQYF
TGCAGTGCAAGGACCAGCGGGGAGGCCGAGCAGTACTTC
>TRBJ1-2|TRBV12-3/TRBV12-4|few|TRBD1
CASSHGQGYGYTF
TGTGCCAGCAGTCACGGACAGGGCTATGGCTACACCTTC
>TRBJ2-7|TRBV6-5|few|-
CASGTPTREQYF
TGTGCCAGTGGTACCCCCACTAGGGAGCAGTACTTC
>TRBJ1-2|TRBV7-9|-|-
CASSPRGRDDYGYTF
TGTGCCAGCAGCCCTCGTGGCAGGGATGACTATGGCTACACCTTC
>TRBJ2-7|TRBV5-1|few|TRBD1
CASSQDPGQGTFSYEQYF
TGCGCCAGCAGCCAGGATCCGGGACAGGGGACCTTCTCCTACGAGCAGTACTTC
>TRBJ2-7|TRBV7-2|few|TRBD2
CASSPLGREASEQYF
TGTGCCAGCAGCCCTCTCGGGCGGGAGGCTTCCGAGCAGTACTTC
>TRBJ1-5|TRBV2|-|-
CASSEGQPDNQPQHF
TGTGCCAGCAGTGAAGGACAGCCGGACAATCAGCCCCAGCATTTT
>TRBJ2-3|TRBV9|many|-
CASSVSSTSTDTQYF
TGTGCCAGCAGCGTGTCTTCCACTAGCACAGATACGCAGTATTTT
>TRBJ2-3|TRBV6-1|-|TRBD1
CASSTQTGYYTDTQYF
TGTGCCAGCAGTACCCAGACAGGGTACTACACAGATACGCAGTATTTT
>TRBJ1-4|TRBV12-3/TRBV12-4|few|-
CASSLGLGGTNEKLFF
TGTGCCAGCAGCCTAGGGTTAGGGGGAACTAATGAAAAACTGTTTTTT
>TRBJ2-3|TRBV10-3|-|TRBD1
CAMGQGGDTQYF
TGTGCCATGGGACAGGGAGGGGATACGCAGTATTTT
>TRBJ2-5|TRBV2|once|-
CATTPGIQETQYF
TGTGCCACCACCCCCGGCATCCAAGAGACCCAGTACTTC
>TRBJ1-1|TRBV19|-|-
CASSERMNTEAFF
TGTGCCAGTAGTGAAAGGATGAACACTGAAGCTTTCTTT
>TRBJ2-1|TRBV7-3|-|-
CASSSDGYNEQFF
TGTGCCAGCAGCTCGGACGGCTACAATGAGCAGTTCTTC
>TRBJ1-2|TRBV7-2|-|TRBD1
CASSLVQGAGGYTF
TGTGCCAGCAGCTTAGTACAGGGGGCAGGTGGCTACACCTTC
>TRBJ2-1|TRBV3-1|few|-
CASSQGYRGSYNEQFF
TGTGCCAGCAGCCAAGGTTACCGGGGAAGTTACAATGAGCAGTTCTTC
>TRBJ1-2|TRBV30|few|-
CAWSARSGHRYGYTF
TGTGCCTGGAGTGCCCGGTCGGGACACCGCTATGGCTACACCTTC
>TRBJ1-2|TRBV12-3/TRBV12-4|few|TRBD1
CASSFLDRGTGYTF
TGTGCCAGCAGTTTTTTGGACAGGGGTACTGGCTACACCTTC
>TRBJ2-7|TRBV5-1|-|-
CARSSAYEQYF
TGCGCCAGAAGCTCCGCCTACGAGCAGTACTTC
>TRBJ2-3|TRBV11-3|-|TRBD2
CASSPTSGSSTDTQYF
TGTGCCAGCAGCCCCACTAGCGGGAGTAGTACAGATACGCAGTATTTT